These T cell receptor beta chains were read from a single sample in a study of T-cell reconstitution after alpha-beta-depleted transplantation in children. Each CDR3 protein gets one entry after TCRdb re-called the PCR reads with MiXCR. The sample has approximately 500,000 distinct CDR3 sequences, over 20% seen once. The material sequenced was PBMCs, taken before TCRalphabeta/CD19-depleted stem cell transplant. Receptors originate from a boy younger than two with Wiskott-Aldrich syndrome, due to receive a stem cell transplant. CDR3s include the opening cysteine and the closing phenylalanine or tryptophan. A D gene is named only where the DNA matches it firmly. The size of a clone is reported for some rows only, either as once, few or many, or as a class for expanded clones.

cdr3_nt,cdr3_aa,j_call,v_call,cdr3_length,d_call,clone_size
TGTGCCAGCAGTTGGGGCGCAGGTGTGGATGGAAACACCATATATTTT,CASSWGAGVDGNTIYF,TRBJ1-3,TRBV12-3/TRBV12-4,16,NA,NA
TGCAGCGTTGGTCTTCCGGACAGGGTCCAAGAGACCCAGTACTTC,CSVGLPDRVQETQYF,TRBJ2-5,TRBV29-1,15,TRBD1,few
TGCAGTGCGAACCCCGGGACAGGGGGCAATAATGAAAAACTGTTTTTT,CSANPGTGGNNEKLFF,TRBJ1-4,TRBV20-1,16,TRBD1,few
TGCAGTGCTCATACTAGCGGAGCCGTCTCCTACGAGCAGTACTTC,CSAHTSGAVSYEQYF,TRBJ2-7,TRBV20-1,15,TRBD2,once
TGTGCCAGCAGTTTCGAGAACCTCTACAATGAGCAGTTCTTC,CASSFENLYNEQFF,TRBJ2-1,TRBV4-2,14,NA,NA
TGCAGTGCTAGACACTCAGCGGGCGGGCAGTACTTC,CSARHSAGGQYF,TRBJ2-7,TRBV20-1,12,NA,NA
TGCGCCAGCAGCCCTTGGATGATAGCGGGAGACAATGAGCAGTTCTTC,CASSPWMIAGDNEQFF,TRBJ2-1,TRBV5-1,16,TRBD2,few
TGTGCCAGCAGCCGCGGACTAGCGGCATACGAGCAGTACTTC,CASSRGLAAYEQYF,TRBJ2-7,TRBV6-1,14,TRBD2,NA
TGCAGCGTTGTGGGGATGGGAGTAGTATCCCTCGAGCAGTACTTC,CSVVGMGVVSLEQYF,TRBJ2-7,TRBV29-1,15,NA,NA
TGTGCCACCAGCAGAAGCGGGAGCATCAACGAGCAGTACTTC,CATSRSGSINEQYF,TRBJ2-7,TRBV15,14,TRBD2,NA
TGCAGTGCCAGAAGGGCCCAGGGCACCGGGGAGCTGTTTTTT,CSARRAQGTGELFF,TRBJ2-2,TRBV20-1,14,NA,NA
TGCGCCAGCAGCTTGGTGCAGGATGGCTATGGCTACACCTTC,CASSLVQDGYGYTF,TRBJ1-2,TRBV5-1,14,NA,few
TGTGCCAGCGCCGGGAGGGAAGGCACAGATACGCAGTATTTT,CASAGREGTDTQYF,TRBJ2-3,TRBV2,14,TRBD2,few
TGTGCCACCAGCGAGGGGTTCTCGGACTATGGCTACACCTTC,CATSEGFSDYGYTF,TRBJ1-2,TRBV15,14,NA,NA
TGTGCCAGCAACAACGAGGCGGGAGTAAACTACGAGCAGTACTTC,CASNNEAGVNYEQYF,TRBJ2-7,TRBV6-2/TRBV6-3,15,TRBD2,NA
TGTGCCAGCAGCTTAGGAGCTGAGGGAGCCAAAAACATTCAGTACTTC,CASSLGAEGAKNIQYF,TRBJ2-4,TRBV13,16,NA,few
TGCGCCAGCAGCTCAAGACGGGACAGGACCTACGAGCATTACTTC,CASSSRRDRTYEHYF,TRBJ2-7,TRBV5-1,15,TRBD1,NA
TGTGCCAGCAGTGGGCTGAGCGGGAGGGCCTTCTACGAGCAGTACTTC,CASSGLSGRAFYEQYF,TRBJ2-7,TRBV25-1,16,TRBD2,NA
TGTGCTAGTGGTTTGGTACTGGAGACAGGGATCTCCGGGGAGCTGTTTTTT,CASGLVLETGISGELFF,TRBJ2-2,TRBV12-5,17,TRBD1,NA
TGTGCCAGCACCCCAGGGCCCTATGGCTACACCTTC,CASTPGPYGYTF,TRBJ1-2,TRBV12-3/TRBV12-4,12,NA,few
TGTGCCAGCAGTCAAGGGACAGGGGTTCGGGAGCAGTACTTC,CASSQGTGVREQYF,TRBJ2-7,TRBV12-3/TRBV12-4,14,TRBD1,few